The next 24 T cell receptor beta chains were all read from a single sample in a study of T cells in women clearing cervical HPV infection. Generated by immunoSEQ multiplex PCR, the TCRdb table keeps only in-frame clones and is missing some. The specimen's table records about 24,000 clones. Specimen: blood buffy coat. The receptors were sampled from a woman aged 18 to 75 with a cervical HPV16 infection that either progressed to CIN3+ or cleared (not recorded which).

Comment on this clone: Read coverage stops 3 residues before the CDR3 terminus; the germline J gene supplies the remainder. The chain carries TRBV20-1 and TRBJ1-5, with TRBD1 matching 10 bases. This CDR3 is built from 16 residues. The ends lost 6 bases at V and 0 bases at J; junction bases unmatched: 8. Germline V gene sequence: CDR1 DFQATT, CDR2 SNEGSKA (reference sequence). The covered CDR3 bases are TGCAGTGCGAGGGGACAGGGGATGTATAGCAATCAGCCC. It translates to CSARGQGMYSNQP. In full, the CDR3 is CSARGQGMYSNQPQHF.

Note on this clone: The CDR3 goes on 3 residues after the read ends, and that part is filled in from the germline J gene. This chain uses TRBV7-8 with TRBJ1-2, with TRBD1 matching over 8 bases. Germline V lookup: CDR1 SGHVS, CDR2 FQNEAQ. Trimming cost V 1 base and J 6 bases; bases outside gene matches: 7. The CDR3 runs to 15 residues. The part of the CDR3 DNA that was read is TGTGCCAGCAGCTTAGGATCTCAGGGGGCAGATGGC. It specifies CASSLGSQGADG. The entire CDR3 sequence reads CASSLGSQGADGYTF.

Remarks on this clone: Read sequence stops 3 residues before the CDR3 end, and the germline J gene provides the missing end. The chain carries TRBV19 and TRBJ1-4; TRBD1 matches at 9 bases. This CDR3 has 15 residues. The germline V gene encodes CDR1 LNHDA and CDR2 SQIVND (reference sequence). CDR3 bases read: TGTGCCAGTAACCACCCGGGACAGGGAGGTTCACCA. It yields the protein CASNHPGQGGSP. The complete CDR3 reads CASNHPGQGGSPLFF.

Regarding this clone: The sequenced fragment ends 3 residues before the CDR3 boundary, so the rest is inferred from the germline J gene. The chain links TRBV10-3 to TRBJ2-1; the D is unclear. Trimming removed 2 bases at V and 4 bases at J, with 12 bases between. CDR3 length: 15 residues. Germline CDR1 reads ENHRY; CDR2 reads SYGVKD. The sequenced CDR3 bases are TGTGCCATCAGTGAGGAGAGACAACCATACAATGAG. Its protein product is CAISEERQPYNE. The CDR3 in full is CAISEERQPYNEQFF.

On this clone itself: The CDR3 end is not reached by the read, which stops 3 residues before it; the germline J gene fills it in. V usage is TRBV19 and J usage is TRBJ1-2, with 7 bases matching TRBD1. Germline CDR1 reads LNHDA; CDR2 reads SQIVND (reference sequence). CDR3 length equals 14 residues. The part of the CDR3 DNA that was read is TGTGCCAGTAGTATGGGCAGGGGGTTCAATGAC. This gives the protein CASSMGRGFND. The CDR3 as a whole reads CASSMGRGFNDYTF.

Concerning this clone: The CDR3 end lies 3 residues beyond the end of the read and is filled in from the germline J gene. This rearrangement joins TRBV20-1 to TRBJ2-7, with D uncertain. Trimming removed 6 bases at V and 5 bases at J, with 11 bases between. Germline assignment: CDR1 DFQATT and CDR2 SNEGSKA (reference sequence). This CDR3 is built from 11 residues. The CDR3 sequence is CSASDTDEQYF. CDR3 bases read: TGCAGTGCCTCCGACACTGACGAG.

Comments on this clone: The observed sequence ends 3 residues before the CDR3 terminus, with the missing tail filled in from the germline J gene. The chain uses TRBV19 and TRBJ1-5; TRBD1 matches 8 bases. V was pared by 8 bases and J by 2 bases, with 11 bases of the junction left unmatched. This CDR3 is 16 amino acids long. The germline CDR1 and CDR2 sequences are LNHDA and SQIVND (reference sequence). CDR3 residues: CASLSQGAEGNQPQHF. Partial CDR3 DNA: TGTGCCAGTCTATCCCAGGGGGCGGAGGGCAATCAGCCC. Drawing the rest from reference TRBV19 and TRBJ1-5, the complete variable domain is DGGITQSPKYLFRKEGQNVTLSCEQNLNHDAMYWYRQDPGQGLRLIYYSQIVNDFQKGDIAEGYSVSREKKESFPLTVTSAQKNPTAFYLCASLSQGAEGNQPQHFGDGTRLSIL.

About this clone: The DNA ends 3 residues before the CDR3 does, and the rest of the CDR3 is filled in from the germline J gene. V and J are TRBV11-1 and TRBJ2-3, with D unresolved. The CDR3 length is 15 residues. The germline V and J ends were trimmed by 3 bases and 0 bases, with 10 bases remaining between them. Germline V gene sequence: CDR1 SGHAT, CDR2 FQDESV (reference sequence). The CDR3 loop reads CASSFNAESTDTQYF. The covered CDR3 bases are TGTGCCAGCAGCTTCAATGCGGAGAGCACAGATACG.

In regard to this clone: The sequenced fragment ends 3 residues before the CDR3 boundary, so the rest is inferred from the germline J gene. The rearrangement uses TRBV18 and TRBJ2-7; maybe TRBD2 (5 bases). Deletions cut 0 bases from V and 5 bases from J, with 8 bases between. Germline V gives CDR1 KGHSH, CDR2 LQKENI. CDR3 length: 13 amino acids. The sequenced part of the CDR3 DNA is TGTGCCAGCTCACCACCGGCGAGGGACGAG. This codes for CASSPPARDE. The whole CDR3 is CASSPPARDEQYF.

For this clone: The DNA ends 3 residues before the CDR3 does, and the rest of the CDR3 is filled in from the germline J gene. The V and J genes are TRBV6-2 or TRBV6-3 and TRBJ2-2; D is unresolved. Germline-derived CDR1 and CDR2 are MNHEY and SVGEGT. CDR3 length: 13 amino acids. Here the CDR3 reads CASTTYADEKLFF. The sequenced CDR3 bases are TGTGCCAGCACCACTTATGCGGATGAAAAG.

Turning to this clone: The read is 3 residues too short to cover the CDR3 end, so that end is filled in from the germline J gene. The chain joins TRBV30 to TRBJ2-7; 7 bases are shared with TRBD2. The V gene end was trimmed by 3 bases and the J gene end by 3 bases; junction bases not matched to a gene: 2. This CDR3 has 12 amino acids. CDR1 and CDR2 (germline): GTSNPN, SVGIG (reference sequence). The CDR3 sequence: CAWSRGSYEQYF. The DNA read from the CDR3 is TGTGCCTGGAGCCGCGGGAGCTACGAG.

Comments on this clone: Coverage ceases 3 residues before the CDR3 finishes, and the germline J gene fills in the end. V usage is TRBV5-1 and J usage is TRBJ2-1, with 8 nucleotides matching TRBD2. The CDR3 has 17 amino acids. Per germline, CDR1 SGHRS and CDR2 YFSETQ. V was clipped by 0 bases and J by 0 bases; unmatched bases: 5. The CDR3 here is CASSLVVSGTSYNEQFF. CDR3 DNA, as far as it was read: TGCGCCAGCAGCTTGGTTGTTAGCGGGACCTCCTACAATGAG.

Comments on this clone: The read stops 3 residues short of the end of the CDR3; the missing end is completed from the germline J gene. The rearrangement uses TRBV30 and TRBJ2-2, with D possibly called TRBD1 or TRBD2 (5 bases each). The CDR3 consists of 14 residues. The V and J ends lost 4 bases and 6 bases respectively, with 15 bases between them. Germline CDR1 reads GTSNPN; CDR2 reads SVGIG (reference sequence). The covered CDR3 bases are TGTGCCTGGACTGGGATCGAGGGGTCCGGGGAG. It encodes CAWTGIEGSGE. The complete CDR3 reads CAWTGIEGSGELFF. Complete variable domain (other parts from reference TRBV30 and TRBJ2-2): SQTIHQWPATLVQPVGSPLSLECTVEGTSNPNLYWYRQAAGRGLQLLFYSVGIGQISSEVPQNLSASRPQDRQFILSSKKLLLSDSGFYLCAWTGIEGSGELFFGEGSRLTVL.

About this clone itself: The read ends 3 residues shy of where the CDR3 ends; the end is completed using the germline J gene. This chain uses TRBV7-9 with TRBJ2-7; 8 bases align to TRBD2. The trim removed 5 bases at V and 5 bases at J, leaving 8 bases unmatched. In germline, CDR1 is SEHNR, CDR2 FQNEAQ (reference sequence). This CDR3 has 14 amino acids. CDR3 amino acids: CASSLAGGSDEQYF. The covered CDR3 bases are TGTGCCAGCAGCCTGGCGGGGGGTTCCGACGAG.

Regarding this clone: The missing CDR3 end, 3 residues past where the read stops, is filled in from the germline J gene. The V and J genes are TRBV7-8 and TRBJ2-2; 8 nucleotides match TRBD1. Germline lookup yields CDR1 SGHVS and CDR2 FQNEAQ. The CDR3 runs to 14 residues. V gave up 3 bases and J gave up 5 bases; unmatched junction bases: 2. The CDR3 reads CASSLTGVTGELFF. Partial CDR3 DNA: TGTGCCAGCAGCTTGACAGGGGTAACCGGGGAG.

To note about this clone: Sequencing ends 3 residues short of the CDR3 end; the germline J gene provides the rest. The chain joins TRBV7-9 to TRBJ2-1, with D possibly matching TRBD2 (7 bases). The CDR3 consists of 15 residues. Germline V lookup: CDR1 SEHNR, CDR2 FQNEAQ (reference sequence). The germline V and J ends were trimmed by 5 bases and 8 bases, with 19 bases remaining between them. The CDR3 loop reads CASSTPGGRVDEQFF. CDR3 DNA (partial): TGTGCCAGCAGCACCCCGGGGGGCCGCGTGGATGAG.

In the case of this clone: The sequenced fragment ends 3 residues before the CDR3 boundary, so the rest is inferred from the germline J gene. The chain links TRBV5-6 to TRBJ1-2; D remains ambiguous. The CDR3 is 13 amino acids. Germline assignment: CDR1 SGHDT and CDR2 YYEEEE. With 2 bases removed from V and 4 bases from J, the gap between germline ends came to 9 bases. This CDR3 is CASSFSAGYGYTF. Incomplete CDR3 DNA: TGTGCCAGCAGCTTTTCGGCAGGCTATGGC.

With regard to this clone: One end of the junction does not line up with germline, which may come from a read error. The CDR3 end is not reached by the read, which stops 3 residues before it; the germline J gene fills it in. This chain connects TRBV7-9 to TRBJ1-2; D gene uncertain. This CDR3 spans 12 amino acids. Germline V gives CDR1 SEHNR, CDR2 FQNEAQ (reference sequence). The part of the CDR3 DNA that was read is TGTGCCAGCAACTTAGGAGCCTCTGGC. This gives the protein CASNLGASG. The whole CDR3 sequence is CASNLGASGYTF.

On this clone itself: The read ends 3 residues shy of where the CDR3 ends; the end is completed using the germline J gene. The V gene is TRBV7-3, the J gene TRBJ2-1; 7 nucleotides match TRBD2. The germline gives CDR1 SGHTA, CDR2 FQGTGA. CDR3 size: 14 residues. V shed 5 bases and J 5 bases; nucleotides not matched to a gene: 6. CDR3 bases read: TGTGCCAGCAGCCCAGCGGGACCTAACAATGAG. It yields the protein CASSPAGPNNE. The CDR3 as a whole reads CASSPAGPNNEQFF.

On this clone itself: Read coverage stops 3 residues before the CDR3 terminus; the germline J gene supplies the remainder. The rearrangement joins TRBV4-1 to TRBJ1-5, with unresolved D. Germline assignment: CDR1 MGHRA and CDR2 YSYEKL. The ends were cut back, 0 bases at V and 4 bases at J, with 13 bases in the middle. The CDR3 spans 16 residues. The sequenced CDR3 bases are TGCGCCAGCAGCCAAGAGATGCAGGTACGGAATCAGCCC. This translates into CASSQEMQVRNQP. The whole CDR3 reads CASSQEMQVRNQPQHF.

A word on this clone: Sequencing ends 3 residues short of the CDR3 end; the germline J gene provides the rest. The J gene is TRBJ1-2, the V gene TRBV30; D is uncertain. V lost 5 bases and J lost 0, with 7 bases in between. The CDR3 is 12 residues long. The germline V gene has CDR1 GTSNPN and CDR2 SVGIG (reference sequence). The CDR3 bases that were read are TGTGCCTGGGCGGAGACTAACTATGGC. Translation: CAWAETNYG. The entire CDR3 is CAWAETNYGYTF.

The CDR3 DNA, read in part, is TGTGCCTGGAGTGTTGGCAGCTCCTACGAG. Protein product: CAWSVGSSYE. The whole CDR3 reads CAWSVGSSYEQYF. The rearrangement joins TRBV30 to TRBJ2-7; D gene uncertain. The sequence runs out 3 residues before the end of the CDR3; the remainder is reconstructed from the germline J gene. Germline V gives CDR1 GTSNPN, CDR2 SVGIG (reference sequence). The germline V and J ends were trimmed by 0 bases and 0 bases, with 6 bases remaining between them. CDR3 size: 13 residues.

Turning to this clone: The read gets to within 3 residues of the CDR3 end, and the germline J gene fills in the rest. The chain recombines TRBV5-1 with TRBJ1-4, with 7 bases matching TRBD1. J gave up 8 bases and V 1 base, and 11 bases lay outside the gene matches. This CDR3 spans 16 amino acids. CDR1 is SGHRS, CDR2 YFSETQ, per germline. Incomplete CDR3 DNA: TGCGCCAGCAGCTTGCAACCCGGGACAGCCACCGAAAAA. Amino acids: CASSLQPGTATEK. Given in full, the CDR3 is CASSLQPGTATEKLFF.

Regarding this clone: With the read ending 3 residues before the CDR3 end, the germline J gene is used to fill in that end. This chain connects TRBV20-1 to TRBJ2-3; the D gene is possibly TRBD2 (7 bases). The CDR3 runs to 16 residues. The germline gives CDR1 DFQATT, CDR2 SNEGSKA (reference sequence). V dropped 6 bases and J dropped 2 bases, with 21 bases sitting between them. The covered CDR3 bases are TGCAGTGCCCCTCGCCCCGGGGGGCCTACCACAGATACG. Protein product: CSAPRPGGPTTDT. The entire CDR3 is CSAPRPGGPTTDTQYF.